These 30 T cell receptor beta chains were sequenced from one sample in a study of T cell repertoires in cytomegalovirus infection. TCRdb re-called the reads through MiXCR, storing one row per CDR3 protein. The table records about 830,000 distinct CDR3 sequences, around a third of them present only once. Their antigens remain unidentified. The sequencing used cultured CD8+ T cells from PBMCs, collected from culture after CMV antigen stimulation. These receptors all stem from a human donor in good health (CMV status not recorded). Some clones in this sample may be carry-over from other donors' samples.

The rearrangement links TRBV5-3 to TRBJ1-2, with 8 bases lining up with TRBD1. TRBV5-3 is an open reading frame, and its role is uncertain. Trimming took 8 bases from V and 4 from J; bases not matched to a gene: 19. The CDR3 totals 17 residues. CDR3 region: CASSTGDRPPGGYGYTF. Written as DNA, the CDR3 is TGTGCCAGCAGCACCGGGGACAGGCCGCCGGGAGGCTATGGCTACACCTTC.

This clonotype appeared a few times. The chain joins TRBV6-6 to TRBJ2-1; D unresolved. Germline loops: CDR1 MNHNY, CDR2 SVGAGI (reference sequence). With 7 bases removed from V and 6 bases from J, the gap between germline ends came to 19 bases. The CDR3 contains 15 residues. In DNA form, the CDR3 reads TGTGCCAGCACCTCGCTCCCCTTGCCCGCCAATGAGCAGTTCTTC. Its protein product is CASTSLPLPANEQFF.

The J gene is TRBJ2-3, the V gene TRBV7-9; 9 positions agree with TRBD1. The V and J ends lost 10 bases and 2 bases, in that order; junction bases with no gene match: 10. The CDR3 runs to 15 residues. Looked up from germline, CDR1 is SEHNR and CDR2 is FQNEAQ (reference sequence). DNA of the CDR3: TGTGCCATCCCGGGACAGGGACATCCCACAGATACGCAGTATTTT. Translation: CAIPGQGHPTDTQYF.

To note about this clonotype: This clone may be a read error of a much larger clone one base away. The rearrangement links TRBV7-2 to TRBJ2-5; possible D gene TRBD2, 7 bases. Germline lookup yields CDR1 SGHTA and CDR2 FQGNSA. The CDR3 has 16 residues. The CDR3 spells CAGSSRGGGYQETQYF. The CDR3 nucleotides read TGTGCCGGCAGCTCGAGGGGGGGGGGCTACCAAGAGACCCAGTACTTC.

This clonotype came up a few times. V gene TRBV10-1 combines with J gene TRBJ2-2; unclear D gene. Germline V lookup: CDR1 WNHNN, CDR2 SYGVQD (reference sequence). Trimming left V 4 bases short and J 0 bases short, with 18 bases between. The length of the CDR3 is 18 residues. DNA for the CDR3: TGCGCCAGCAGTGTGTTGACGTGGGGTGATCCGAACACCGGGGAGCTGTTTTTT. Encoded protein: CASSVLTWGDPNTGELFF.

This clonotype was seen ten or more times. CDR3 residues: CASRFSWTGLPYEQYF. The CDR3 DNA reads TGCGCCAGCAGATTCTCCTGGACAGGCCTCCCTTACGAGCAGTACTTC. The chain recombines TRBV5-1 with TRBJ2-7; 7 nucleotides align to TRBD1. V shed 5 bases, J shed 4 bases, and the junction held 15 bases outside the gene matches. CDR1 is SGHRS and CDR2 is YFSETQ in the germline V gene. This CDR3 contains 16 residues.

The CDR3 nucleotides read TGTGCCAGCAGCCAAGAAGTTGAGGGCCCTACAGATACGCAGTATTTT. As protein: CASSQEVEGPTDTQYF. The gene calls are TRBV4-2 and TRBJ2-3, with a possible D match to TRBD2 (5 bases). Between the trimmed V and J ends, which lost 0 bases and 3 bases, there was a span of 13 bases. In germline, CDR1 is LGHNA, CDR2 YNFKEQ. The length of the CDR3 is 16 residues.

This rearrangement joins TRBV20-1 to TRBJ1-5, with TRBD1 as a possible D gene (5 bases). The germline CDR1 and CDR2 sequences are DFQATT and SNEGSKA (reference sequence). The CDR3 runs 19 residues. CDR3 nucleotides: TGCAGGGACATACCCCCGGGACTAGGAACCACGGTGAGCAATCAGCCCCAGCATTTT. Protein: CRDIPPGLGTTVSNQPQHF.

V gene TRBV15 combines with J gene TRBJ1-6; D is unresolved. Trimming cost V 4 bases and J 7 bases, with 14 bases left between them. The length of the CDR3 is 15 residues. Germline loops: CDR1 LNHNV, CDR2 YYDKDF (reference sequence). The CDR3 region is CATSKTGAVNSPLHF. The CDR3 bases are TGTGCCACCAGCAAAACGGGAGCAGTGAATTCACCCCTCCACTTT.

CDR3 sequence reads: CASGGRAGPAGDTQYF. The CDR3 region has the DNA TGTGCCAGCGGGGGCAGGGCGGGTCCCGCAGGAGATACGCAGTATTTT. V gene TRBV4-2 combines with J gene TRBJ2-3; possibly TRBD1 for D (6 bases). The germline V gene has CDR1 LGHNA and CDR2 YNFKEQ. This CDR3 region has 16 residues. V lost 8 bases to trimming and J lost 5 bases, with 23 bases between them.

This clonotype has a count of ten or more. The CDR3 DNA follows: TGTGCCAGCATCCTACATGGGGCTAGCGGGGGGGCAGAGACCCAGTACTTC. It codes for CASILHGASGGAETQYF. This rearrangement joins TRBV7-2 to TRBJ2-5; TRBD2 matches at 12 bases. This CDR3 has 17 amino acids. V lost 7 bases to trimming and J lost 4 bases; unmatched junction nucleotides: 13. The germline CDR1 and CDR2 sequences are SGHTA and FQGNSA.

The V gene is TRBV19, the J gene TRBJ1-3; D uncertain. Germline loops: CDR1 LNHDA, CDR2 SQIVND (reference sequence). The CDR3 consists of 15 residues. V was pared by 4 bases and J by 0 bases, with 10 bases between. For the CDR3, the DNA is TGTGCCAGTAGTACAAGACCGCGCTCTGGAAACACCATATATTTT. Protein: CASSTRPRSGNTIYF.

This clonotype was observed a few times. This rearrangement joins TRBV6-5 to TRBJ2-5; D is undetermined. This CDR3 spans 14 amino acids. V was pared by 4 bases and J by 2 bases, with 11 bases between. Germline-derived CDR1 and CDR2 are MNHEY and SVGAGI. The CDR3 reads CASSSAERQETQYF. The CDR3 bases are TGTGCCAGCAGTTCGGCAGAAAGACAAGAGACCCAGTACTTC.

V gene TRBV7-9 combines with J gene TRBJ2-5; the match to TRBD1 covers 9 bases. The V gene end was trimmed by 5 bases and the J gene end by 6 bases; junction bases not matched to a gene: 7. The CDR3 runs to 14 residues. Per germline, CDR1 SEHNR and CDR2 FQNEAQ (reference sequence). The CDR3 nucleotides read TGTGCCAGCAGCCCGACTGGACAGGGGAAGACCCAGTACTTC. Translation: CASSPTGQGKTQYF.

Many counts were recorded for this clonotype. CDR3 nucleotide sequence: TGTGCCAGCAGCCTACGAGGGGGGGCGGGCAATCAGCCCCAGCATTTT. This gives the protein CASSLRGGAGNQPQHF. The chain links TRBV7-8 to TRBJ1-5, with D maybe TRBD1 (6 bases). This CDR3 has 16 amino acids. CDR1 is SGHVS and CDR2 is FQNEAQ in the germline V gene. V dropped 5 bases and J dropped 2 bases, with 16 bases sitting between them.

The gene calls are TRBV12-5 and TRBJ1-1; D gene uncertain. V was pared by 0 bases and J by 1 base, with 15 bases between. This CDR3 region has 17 residues. Germline CDR1 reads LGHNT; CDR2 reads FRNRAP. CDR3 in DNA: TGTGCTAGTGGTTTGGTACTTATAGGTCATGGGAACACTGAAGCTTTCTTT. Protein: CASGLVLIGHGNTEAFF. Combining the CDR3 with reference TRBV12-5 and TRBJ1-1 gives the whole variable domain DARVTQTPRHKVTEMGQEVTMRCQPILGHNTVFWYRQTMMQGLELLAYFRNRAPLDDSGMPKDRFSAEMPDATLATLKIQPSEPRDSAVYFCASGLVLIGHGNTEAFFGQGTRLTVV.

The V and J genes are TRBV4-1 and TRBJ2-5, with D perhaps given as TRBD1 or TRBD2 (5 bases each). The CDR3 is 16 amino acids. Germline V gene lookup returns CDR1 MGHRA and CDR2 YSYEKL. Trimming took 2 bases from V and 5 from J, leaving 18 bases between them. The CDR3 nucleotides are TGCGCCAGCAGCCAAAATCCGGGACCAATCGTCGAGACCCAGTACTTC. It encodes CASSQNPGPIVETQYF.

The V call is TRBV6-5, the J call TRBJ2-1; no definite D call. CDR1 and CDR2 from the germline V gene are MNHEY and SVGAGI. This CDR3 has 15 residues. Trimming took off 2 bases at V and 3 bases at J, with 11 bases between the two ends. In DNA form, the CDR3 reads TGTGCCAGCAGTTACAGTGGACGGAGCTACAATGAGCAGTTCTTC. It specifies CASSYSGRSYNEQFF.

The chain carries TRBV6-1 and TRBJ2-7; D ambiguous. V was clipped by 1 base and J by 2 bases, with 6 bases between them. The CDR3 length is 13 residues. The V gene's germline CDR1 is MNHNS and CDR2 SASEGT. CDR3 residues: CASSEGPPYEQYF. In nucleotides, the CDR3 is TGTGCCAGCAGTGAAGGACCACCCTACGAGCAGTACTTC.

The sample holds a few counts of this clonotype. The rearrangement joins TRBV19 to TRBJ1-1; weak D call: TRBD1 (5 bases). This CDR3 comprises 15 residues. Germline loops: CDR1 LNHDA, CDR2 SQIVND (reference sequence). V dropped 1 base and J dropped 6 bases, with 15 bases sitting between them. DNA for the CDR3: TGTGCCAGTAGTATAGTCCCGGGAGAAGGGGCTGAAGCTTTCTTT. The encoded protein is CASSIVPGEGAEAFF.

In its sample, this clonotype was seen a few times. The chain carries TRBV6-2 or TRBV6-3 and TRBJ2-2, with no clear D. This CDR3 spans 18 amino acids. Germline CDR1 is MNHEY and CDR2 is SVGEGT. With 6 bases removed from V and 4 bases from J, the gap between germline ends came to 24 bases. CDR3 loop: CASSLLPAGRATTGELFF. The CDR3 nucleotides read TGTGCCAGCAGCCTTTTACCCGCTGGGCGCGCCACCACCGGGGAGCTGTTTTTT.

In its sample, this clonotype was seen a few times. The CDR3 DNA reads TGTGCCACCAAAAACTTGCACTCTGGGGCCAACGTCCTGACTTTC. Its translation: CATKNLHSGANVLTF. The rearrangement uses TRBV6-6 and TRBJ2-6, with unresolved D. V shed 10 bases and J shed 0 bases, with 13 bases lying between them. Per the germline V gene, CDR1 is MNHNY and CDR2 is SVGAGI (reference sequence). This CDR3 region has 15 residues.

This clonotype was seen a handful of times. The chain couples TRBV10-3 to TRBJ2-1; the match to TRBD2 covers 7 bases. Germline CDR1 reads ENHRY; CDR2 reads SYGVKD. The V gene end was trimmed by 1 base and the J gene end by 7 bases; junction bases not matched to a gene: 13. The CDR3 is 17 residues long. CDR3 region: CAISELDTTPAGNEQFF. The CDR3 DNA reads as TGTGCCATCAGTGAGTTGGACACCACTCCAGCGGGGAATGAGCAGTTCTTC.

This clonotype has a count of ten or more. V gene TRBV7-2 combines with J gene TRBJ2-5; no reliable D call. V was cut by 1 base and J by 2 bases, with 11 bases left in between. Germline V gene sequence: CDR1 SGHTA, CDR2 FQGNSA. This CDR3 comprises 15 residues. The CDR3 here is CASSLDISEQETQYF. CDR3 DNA: TGTGCCAGCAGCTTAGATATATCGGAACAAGAGACCCAGTACTTC.

Points on this clonotype: A single base separates this from a much larger clone, so it may be a read error. The CDR3 loop reads CVSSLVWGRSNQPQHF. The CDR3, as DNA: TGTGTCAGCAGCTTAGTGTGGGGCCGTAGCAATCAGCCCCAGCATTTT. V and J are TRBV7-2 and TRBJ1-5, with D possibly TRBD1 on 5 matching bases. This CDR3 is built from 16 residues. Germline-derived CDR1 and CDR2 are SGHTA and FQGNSA.

This clonotype was detected only a few times. V is TRBV4-3 and J is TRBJ1-4; D call uncertain. Germline CDR1 LGHNA, CDR2 YSLEER. The V gene lost 0 bases and the J gene lost 0 bases, with 5 bases spanning the gap. The CDR3 length is 15 residues. Here the CDR3 DNA reads TGCGCCAGCAGCCAAGATTTAACAACTAATGAAAAACTGTTTTTT. It codes for CASSQDLTTNEKLFF.

The chain uses TRBV11-1 and TRBJ1-1; D unresolved. CDR1 is SGHAT and CDR2 is FQDESV in the germline V gene (reference sequence). The CDR3 runs 12 residues. Trimming removed 6 bases at V and 4 bases at J, with 9 bases between. The CDR3 spells CASSLMVTEAFF. CDR3 DNA sequence: TGTGCCAGCAGTTTGATGGTCACTGAAGCTTTCTTT.

This clonotype was seen a handful of times. This rearrangement joins TRBV7-9 to TRBJ2-7; possible D gene TRBD2, 5 bases. The CDR3 loop spans 16 amino acids. V lost 1 base and J lost 2, with 15 bases in between. The germline V gene encodes CDR1 SEHNR and CDR2 FQNEAQ (reference sequence). CDR3 amino acids: CASSLDEGITAYEQYF. In DNA, the CDR3 is TGTGCCAGCAGCTTAGACGAGGGAATTACGGCCTACGAGCAGTACTTC.

At least ten counts were recorded for this clonotype. This chain connects TRBV7-9 to TRBJ2-3, with D possibly being TRBD1 (5 bases). This CDR3 has 16 residues. Germline CDR1 SEHNR, CDR2 FQNEAQ (reference sequence). The V gene lost 5 bases and the J gene lost 2 bases, with 17 bases spanning the gap. CDR3 region: CASSPRQNDITDTQYF. CDR3 DNA sequence: TGTGCCAGCAGCCCGAGACAGAACGACATCACAGATACGCAGTATTTT.

The V call is TRBV7-9, the J call TRBJ1-4; D is undetermined. Germline V gene lookup returns CDR1 SEHNR and CDR2 FQNEAQ (reference sequence). V lost 8 bases to trimming and J lost 5 bases, with 21 bases between them. CDR3 length: 16 amino acids. CDR3 coding DNA: TGTGCCAGCGCTTCGGACCGTACGGACCCCAATGAAAAACTGTTTTTT. This encodes CASASDRTDPNEKLFF.